This TCR beta chain was captured in a study of shared T cell receptors in the human thymus. Sequencing used immunoSEQ multiplex PCR; TCRdb keeps in-frame clones, though not all of them. The sample lists hundreds of thousands of clones, approximately 95% occurring once. The sample comprised thymocytes. This clonotype originated in a human donor.

In DNA form, the CDR3 reads TGTGCCAGCAGCTTAGCCAGGGAGGAACATGAGCAGTTCTTC. Protein: CASSLAREEHEQFF. V usage is TRBV7-9 and J usage is TRBJ2-1; D might be TRBD2 (6 bases). Trimming took off 0 bases at V and 8 bases at J, with 11 bases between the two ends. CDR1 and CDR2 from the germline V gene are SEHNR and FQNEAQ (reference sequence). The CDR3 has 14 residues.